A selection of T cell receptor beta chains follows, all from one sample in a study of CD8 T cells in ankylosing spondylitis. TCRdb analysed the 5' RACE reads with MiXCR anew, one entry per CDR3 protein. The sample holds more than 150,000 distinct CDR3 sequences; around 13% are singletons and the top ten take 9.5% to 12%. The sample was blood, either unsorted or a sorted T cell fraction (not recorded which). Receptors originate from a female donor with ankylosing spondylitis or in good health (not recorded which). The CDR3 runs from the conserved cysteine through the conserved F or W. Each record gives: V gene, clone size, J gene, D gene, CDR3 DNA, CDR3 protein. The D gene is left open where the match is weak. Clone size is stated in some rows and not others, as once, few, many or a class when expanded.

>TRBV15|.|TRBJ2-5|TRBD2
TGTGTCGCCAGCAGAGTACTAGCGGAAGAGACCCAGTACTTC
CVASRVLAEETQYF
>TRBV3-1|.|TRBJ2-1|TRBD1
TGTGCCAGCAGCCAGCGCGAGACAGGGGGCAAATTCGATGAGCAGTTCTTC
CASSQRETGGKFDEQFF
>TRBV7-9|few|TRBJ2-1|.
TGTGCCAGCAGCTTAGTTGGCCACCCGGGCAATGAGCAGTTCTTC
CASSLVGHPGNEQFF
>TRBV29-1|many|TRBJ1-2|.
TGCAGCGTTGAAGATCGAGAGAAAGGATCGTCGGGCTACACCTTC
CSVEDREKGSSGYTF
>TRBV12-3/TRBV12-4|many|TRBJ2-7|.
TGTGCCAGCAGTACCTCCTACGAGCAGTACTTC
CASSTSYEQYF
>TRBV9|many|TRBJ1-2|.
TGTGCCAGCAGCCCCGCCGGGAATAGCAATGGCTACACCTTC
CASSPAGNSNGYTF
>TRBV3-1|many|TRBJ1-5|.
TGTGCCAGCAGCCAAGATAGCGCGTATCGACGGGCGCATCGATGCAATCAGCCCCAGCATTTT
CASSQDSAYRRAHRCNQPQHF
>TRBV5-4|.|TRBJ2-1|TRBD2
TGTGCCAGCAGCTCCTCCGGGACTAGCGGGCTAAGGGAGCAGTTCTTC
CASSSSGTSGLREQFF
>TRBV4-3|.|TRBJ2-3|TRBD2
TGCGCCAGCAGCCAAGCCGGGACTAGGAAAGATACGCAGTATTTT
CASSQAGTRKDTQYF
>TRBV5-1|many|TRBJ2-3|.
TGCGCCAGCAGCTTGGGCTCGAAGGGCACAGATACGCAGTATTTT
CASSLGSKGTDTQYF
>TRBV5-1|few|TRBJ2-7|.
TGCGCCAGCAGCCCCGAGTCGGACACATCCTACGAGCAGTACTTC
CASSPESDTSYEQYF
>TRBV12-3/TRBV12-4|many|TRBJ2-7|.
TGTGCCAGCAGTTTAATGGGCGGAGGGACCGGCGAGCAGTACTTC
CASSLMGGGTGEQYF
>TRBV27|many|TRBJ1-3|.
TGTGCCAGCAGTGCTACAGCGAGCTCTGGAAACACCATATATTTT
CASSATASSGNTIYF
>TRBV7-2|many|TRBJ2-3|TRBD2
TGTGCCAGCAGTCGGACTAGCGGGAGACCAGATACGCAGTATTTT
CASSRTSGRPDTQYF
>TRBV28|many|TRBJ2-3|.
TGTGCCAGCAGCGGACGGAGGGGGAAAGATACGCAGTATTTT
CASSGRRGKDTQYF
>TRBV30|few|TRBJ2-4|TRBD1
TGTGCCTGGAGCGGACAGGGGAGGTTAGCCAAAAACATTCAGTACTTC
CAWSGQGRLAKNIQYF
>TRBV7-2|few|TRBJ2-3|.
TGTGCCAGCAGCTTATTGGCTGCCGGGGGGCCAGATACGCAGTATTTT
CASSLLAAGGPDTQYF
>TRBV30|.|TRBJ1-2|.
TGTGCCTGGAGTGTAATTAGAGGGGTACAGTATGGCTACACCTTC
CAWSVIRGVQYGYTF
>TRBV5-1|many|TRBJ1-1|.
TGCGCCAGCAGCTTGAACAACCAGGGTTACACTGAAGCTTTCTTT
CASSLNNQGYTEAFF
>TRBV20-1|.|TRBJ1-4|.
TGCAGTGCTAGTATCCGGATTAATGAAAAACTGTTTTTT
CSASIRINEKLFF
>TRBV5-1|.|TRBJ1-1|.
TGCGCCAGCAGCTTGGCCAAGTCGCCCCCAGGGTATGTTGAAGCTTTCTTT
CASSLAKSPPGYVEAFF
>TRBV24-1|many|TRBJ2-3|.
TGTGCCACCAGTGATTTAACACGCGCGGACACAGATACGCAGTATTTT
CATSDLTRADTDTQYF
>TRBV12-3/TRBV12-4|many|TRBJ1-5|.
TGTGCCAGCAGTTTACGGGGGATTAGAAATCAGCCCCAGCATTTT
CASSLRGIRNQPQHF
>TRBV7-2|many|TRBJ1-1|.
TGTGCCAGCAGCCTCCGGTTGGGGTTCATGAACACTGAAGCTTTCTTT
CASSLRLGFMNTEAFF
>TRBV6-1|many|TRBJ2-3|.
TGTGCCAGCAGGGATTTCACAGATACGCAGTATTTT
CASRDFTDTQYF
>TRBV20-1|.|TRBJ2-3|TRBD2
TGCAGTGCTAGACCCCCACTAGCGGGCGGAACTAGCACAGATACGCAGTATTTT
CSARPPLAGGTSTDTQYF
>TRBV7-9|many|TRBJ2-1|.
TGTGCCAGCAGCTTAGTGTCGGAGGCCAATGAGCAGTTCTTC
CASSLVSEANEQFF
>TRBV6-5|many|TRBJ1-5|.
TGTGCCAGCAGTTGGACAGATCTCAATCAGCCCCAGCATTTT
CASSWTDLNQPQHF
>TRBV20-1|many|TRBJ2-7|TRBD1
TGCAGTGCTAGAGCCGGGACAGATTACGAGCAGTACTTC
CSARAGTDYEQYF
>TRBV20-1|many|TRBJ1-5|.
TGCAGTGCTAGAGCCCGTGGGCTTAGCAATCAGCCCCAGCATTTT
CSARARGLSNQPQHF
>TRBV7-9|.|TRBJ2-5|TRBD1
TGTGCCAGCAGCCCCTCCGACAGGGGTGAGACCCAGTACTTC
CASSPSDRGETQYF
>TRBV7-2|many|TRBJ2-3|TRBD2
TGTGCCAGCAGCGACGCGGGAGTGGGGACAGATACGCAGTATTTT
CASSDAGVGTDTQYF
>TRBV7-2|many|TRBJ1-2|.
TGTGCCAGCAGCTTAGACCAGAATTATGGCTACACCTTC
CASSLDQNYGYTF
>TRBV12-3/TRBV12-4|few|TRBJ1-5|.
TGTGCCAGCAGGGGGGACAATAGCAATCAGCCCCAGCATTTT
CASRGDNSNQPQHF
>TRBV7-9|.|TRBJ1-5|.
TGTGCCAGCAGCCGACAGGATCGCAATCAGCCCCAGCATTTT
CASSRQDRNQPQHF
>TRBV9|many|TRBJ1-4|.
TGTGCCAGCAGCGTAGCCGCAGGGAATGAAAAACTGTTTTTT
CASSVAAGNEKLFF
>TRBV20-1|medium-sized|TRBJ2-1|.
TGCAAGCCGGGGACTTACAATGAGCAGTTCTTC
CKPGTYNEQFF
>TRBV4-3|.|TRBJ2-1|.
TGCGCCAGCAGCCAAGATCTTGGAGGGACCGAGCAGTTCTTC
CASSQDLGGTEQFF
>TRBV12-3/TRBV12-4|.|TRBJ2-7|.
TGTGCCAGCAGTTTAATGGCTAGCGTAGCCTACGAGCAGTACTTC
CASSLMASVAYEQYF
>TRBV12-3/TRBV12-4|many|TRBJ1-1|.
TGTGCCAGCAGTGCACGGGAATTGGACACTGAAGCTTTCTTT
CASSARELDTEAFF
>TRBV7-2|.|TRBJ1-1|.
TGTGCCAGCAGCTTAAACGGAAACACTGAAGCTTTCTTT
CASSLNGNTEAFF
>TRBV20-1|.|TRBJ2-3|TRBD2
TGCTGTGCTAGAGATCCTCGACTAGCGGGAGTTGTAGATACGCAGTATTTT
CCARDPRLAGVVDTQYF
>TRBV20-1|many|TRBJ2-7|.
TGCAGTGCTAGTTCAAACCGGATCCTCTACGAGCAGTACTTC
CSASSNRILYEQYF
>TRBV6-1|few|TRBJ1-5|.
TGTGCCAGCAGTGCATACCGCCTCGGGCCCCAGCATTTT
CASSAYRLGPQHF
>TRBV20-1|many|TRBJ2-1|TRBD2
TGCAGTGCTAGAGATTTTGCGGGAGGGGGGAATGAGCAGTTCTTC
CSARDFAGGGNEQFF
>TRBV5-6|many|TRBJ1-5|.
TGTGCCAGCAGTAGGCGGGGGGAATACAATCAGCCCCAGCATTTT
CASSRRGEYNQPQHF
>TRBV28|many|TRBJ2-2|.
TGTGCCACCCTCCGACCCGGGGAGCTGTTTTTT
CATLRPGELFF
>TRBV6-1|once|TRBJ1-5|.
TGTGCCAGCAGTGATTTAGGGGGGTCCAATCAGCCCCAGCATTTT
CASSDLGGSNQPQHF
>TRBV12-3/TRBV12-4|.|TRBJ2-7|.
TGTGCCAGCAGTTTCGCCCAGGGCTCCTACGAGCAGTACTTC
CASSFAQGSYEQYF
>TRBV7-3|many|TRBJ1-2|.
TGTGCCAGCAGCTTGCAGGGAGGCCCTAACTATGGCTACACCTTC
CASSLQGGPNYGYTF
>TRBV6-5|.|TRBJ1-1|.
TGTGCCAGCAGTTACTCGACGGGACCCAGGTCTGAAGCTTTCTTT
CASSYSTGPRSEAFF
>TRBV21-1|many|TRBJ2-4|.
TGTGCCAGCAGCAACGGGAGAATAGCCAAAAACATTCAGTACTTC
CASSNGRIAKNIQYF
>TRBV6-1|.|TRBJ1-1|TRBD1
TGTGCCAGCTCGTTTGACAGGGTCGGTACTGAAGCTTTCTTT
CASSFDRVGTEAFF
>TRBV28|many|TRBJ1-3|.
TGTGCCAGCAGTAAGGGAGGCGTCTCTGGAAACACCATATATTTT
CASSKGGVSGNTIYF
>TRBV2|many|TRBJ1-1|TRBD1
TGTGCCAGCAGTCCGGGACAGGGAGTAACTGAAGCTTTCTTT
CASSPGQGVTEAFF